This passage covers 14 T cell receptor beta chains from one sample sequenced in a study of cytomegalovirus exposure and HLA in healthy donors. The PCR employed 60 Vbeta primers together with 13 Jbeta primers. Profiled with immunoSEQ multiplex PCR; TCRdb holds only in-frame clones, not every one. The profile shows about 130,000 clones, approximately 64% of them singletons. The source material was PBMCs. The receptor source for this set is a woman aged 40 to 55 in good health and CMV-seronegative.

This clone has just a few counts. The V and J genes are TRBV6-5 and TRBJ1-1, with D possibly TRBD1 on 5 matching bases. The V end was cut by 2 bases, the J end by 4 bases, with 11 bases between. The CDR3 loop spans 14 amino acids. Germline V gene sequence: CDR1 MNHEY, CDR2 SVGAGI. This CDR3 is CASSYLTGATEAFF. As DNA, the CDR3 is TGTGCCAGCAGTTACCTCACAGGAGCCACTGAAGCTTTCTTT.

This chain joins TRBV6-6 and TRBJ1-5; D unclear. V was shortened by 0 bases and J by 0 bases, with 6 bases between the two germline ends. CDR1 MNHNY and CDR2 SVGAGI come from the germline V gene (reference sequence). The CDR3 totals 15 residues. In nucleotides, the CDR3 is TGTGCCAGCAGTTACTCTCCGGTTAGCAATCAGCCCCAGCATTTT. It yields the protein CASSYSPVSNQPQHF.

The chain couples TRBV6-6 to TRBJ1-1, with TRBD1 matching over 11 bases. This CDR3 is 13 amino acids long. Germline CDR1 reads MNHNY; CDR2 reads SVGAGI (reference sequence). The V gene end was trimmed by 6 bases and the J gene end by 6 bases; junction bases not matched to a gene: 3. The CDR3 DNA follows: TGTGCCAGCAGGGACAGGGGGCAACCTGAAGCTTTCTTT. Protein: CASRDRGQPEAFF.

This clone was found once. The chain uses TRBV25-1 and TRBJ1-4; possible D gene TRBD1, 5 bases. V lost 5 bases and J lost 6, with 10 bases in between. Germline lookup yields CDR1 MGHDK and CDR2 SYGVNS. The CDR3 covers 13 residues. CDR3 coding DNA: TGTGCCAGCAGTCCGCAGGGTGATGAAAAACTGTTTTTT. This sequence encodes CASSPQGDEKLFF.

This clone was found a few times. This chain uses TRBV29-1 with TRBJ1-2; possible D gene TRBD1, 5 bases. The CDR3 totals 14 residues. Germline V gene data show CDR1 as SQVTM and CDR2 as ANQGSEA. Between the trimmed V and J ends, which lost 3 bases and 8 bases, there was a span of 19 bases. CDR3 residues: CSVDPGPGPEGYTF. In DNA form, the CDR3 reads TGCAGCGTTGACCCTGGACCAGGGCCTGAGGGCTACACCTTC.

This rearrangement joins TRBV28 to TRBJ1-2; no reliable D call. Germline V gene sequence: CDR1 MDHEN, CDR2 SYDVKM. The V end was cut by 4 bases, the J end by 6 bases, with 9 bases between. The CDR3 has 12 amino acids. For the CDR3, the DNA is TGTGCCAGCAGTTCGTTCAGTGATGGCTACACCTTC. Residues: CASSSFSDGYTF.

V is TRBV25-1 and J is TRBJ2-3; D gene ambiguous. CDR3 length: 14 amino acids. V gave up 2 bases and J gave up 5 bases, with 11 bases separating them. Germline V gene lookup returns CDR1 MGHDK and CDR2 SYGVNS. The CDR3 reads CASSEESTIDTQYF. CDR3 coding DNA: TGTGCCAGCAGTGAAGAGAGCACCATAGATACGCAGTATTTT.

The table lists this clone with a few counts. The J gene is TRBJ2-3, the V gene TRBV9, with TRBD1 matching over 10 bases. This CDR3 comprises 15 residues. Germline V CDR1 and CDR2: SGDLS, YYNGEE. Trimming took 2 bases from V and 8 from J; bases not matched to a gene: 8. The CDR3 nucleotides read TGTGCCAGCAGCGTGGGGGACAGGGGAGGCGGTACGCAGTATTTT. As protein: CASSVGDRGGGTQYF.

The CDR3 region is CASSLVSGFGTDTQYF. CDR3 bases: TGTGCCAGCAGCTTAGTGTCCGGGTTCGGCACAGATACGCAGTATTTT. The V and J genes are TRBV7-9 and TRBJ2-3; D gene ambiguous. Germline V gene sequence: CDR1 SEHNR, CDR2 FQNEAQ (reference sequence). With 1 base removed from V and 1 base from J, the gap between germline ends came to 12 bases. The CDR3 has 16 residues.

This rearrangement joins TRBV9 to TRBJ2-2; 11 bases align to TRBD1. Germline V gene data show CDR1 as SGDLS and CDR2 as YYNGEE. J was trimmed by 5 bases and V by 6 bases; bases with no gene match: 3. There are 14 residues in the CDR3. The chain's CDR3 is CASTGTGGTGELFF. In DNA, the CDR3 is TGTGCCAGCACCGGGACAGGGGGAACCGGGGAGCTGTTTTTT.

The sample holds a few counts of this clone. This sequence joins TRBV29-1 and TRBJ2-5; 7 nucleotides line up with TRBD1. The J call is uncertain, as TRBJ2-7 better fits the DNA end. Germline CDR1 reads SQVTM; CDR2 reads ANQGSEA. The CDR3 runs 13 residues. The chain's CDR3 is CSVSSDRVHEQYF. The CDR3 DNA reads TGCAGCGTCTCCTCCGACAGGGTCCACGAGCAGTACTTC.

DNA of the CDR3: TGTGCCAGCAGTTACTCGGGGGAGGGCAACTATGGCTACACCTTC. This translates into CASSYSGEGNYGYTF. V is TRBV6-5 and J is TRBJ1-2; TRBD1 is a possible D gene (5 bases). Germline loops: CDR1 MNHEY, CDR2 SVGAGI. This CDR3 is 15 amino acids long. V gave up 0 bases and J gave up 2 bases, with 10 bases separating them.

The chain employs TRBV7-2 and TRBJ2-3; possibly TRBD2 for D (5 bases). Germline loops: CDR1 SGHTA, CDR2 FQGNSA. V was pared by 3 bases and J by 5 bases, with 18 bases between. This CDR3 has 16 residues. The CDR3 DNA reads TGTGCCAGCAGCTTTTCCGCGGGTCTGGGTGGAGATACGCAGTATTTT. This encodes CASSFSAGLGGDTQYF.

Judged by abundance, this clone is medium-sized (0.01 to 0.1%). CDR3 nucleotide sequence: TGTGCCAGCAACCGTAGGGGACTTAATGAAAAACTGTTTTTT. Protein sequence: CASNRRGLNEKLFF. The J gene is TRBJ1-4, the V gene TRBV27; a weak D match, TRBD1 (5 bases). CDR3 length: 14 residues. Germline V gives CDR1 MNHEY, CDR2 SMNVEV (reference sequence). V lost 7 bases and J 4 bases, leaving 13 bases between the germline ends.